This T cell receptor (beta chain) was sequenced during a study of response to subunit inactivated influenza vaccine. TCRdb independently ran MiXCR on the RT-PCR reads; one entry per CDR3 protein. The repertoire holds 450,000 to 500,000 distinct CDR3 sequences, with 9.5% to 13% as singletons. After removal of 7 bases from V and 9 bases from J, the junction contained 7 bases not matched to a gene. The CDR3 length is 13 residues. Germline CDR1 is LNHDA and CDR2 is SQIVND (reference sequence). This clonotype was recorded a few times. The chain couples TRBV19 to TRBJ2-1, with 9 bases aligning to TRBD2. The sequencing used PBMCs from blood, collected roughly 6 weeks after vaccination. This receptor was identified in a man aged 50 to 59 who received an inactivated influenza vaccine. CDR3 in amino acids: CASKPSGVGEQFF. The CDR3 bases are TGTGCCAGTAAGCCTAGCGGGGTCGGTGAGCAGTTCTTC. Filled out from reference TRBV19 and TRBJ2-1, the complete variable domain reads DGGITQSPKYLFRKEGQNVTLSCEQNLNHDAMYWYRQDPGQGLRLIYYSQIVNDFQKGDIAEGYSVSREKKESFPLTVTSAQKNPTAFYLCASKPSGVGEQFFGPGTRLTVL.